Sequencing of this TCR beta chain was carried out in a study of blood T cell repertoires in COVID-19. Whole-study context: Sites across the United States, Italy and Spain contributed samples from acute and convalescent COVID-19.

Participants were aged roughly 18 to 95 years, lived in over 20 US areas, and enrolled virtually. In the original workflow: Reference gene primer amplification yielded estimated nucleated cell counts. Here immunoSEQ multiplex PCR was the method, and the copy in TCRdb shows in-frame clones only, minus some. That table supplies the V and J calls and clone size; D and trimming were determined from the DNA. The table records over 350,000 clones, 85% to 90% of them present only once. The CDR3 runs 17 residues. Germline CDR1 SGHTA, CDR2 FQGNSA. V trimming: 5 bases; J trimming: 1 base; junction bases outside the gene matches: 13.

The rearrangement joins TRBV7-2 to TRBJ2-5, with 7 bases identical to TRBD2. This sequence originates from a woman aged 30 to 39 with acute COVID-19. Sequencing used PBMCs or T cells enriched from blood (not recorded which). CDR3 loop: CASSLWGRAGTQETQYF. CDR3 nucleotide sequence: TGTGCCAGCAGCCTTTGGGGTAGAGCGGGGACCCAAGAGACCCAGTACTTC.